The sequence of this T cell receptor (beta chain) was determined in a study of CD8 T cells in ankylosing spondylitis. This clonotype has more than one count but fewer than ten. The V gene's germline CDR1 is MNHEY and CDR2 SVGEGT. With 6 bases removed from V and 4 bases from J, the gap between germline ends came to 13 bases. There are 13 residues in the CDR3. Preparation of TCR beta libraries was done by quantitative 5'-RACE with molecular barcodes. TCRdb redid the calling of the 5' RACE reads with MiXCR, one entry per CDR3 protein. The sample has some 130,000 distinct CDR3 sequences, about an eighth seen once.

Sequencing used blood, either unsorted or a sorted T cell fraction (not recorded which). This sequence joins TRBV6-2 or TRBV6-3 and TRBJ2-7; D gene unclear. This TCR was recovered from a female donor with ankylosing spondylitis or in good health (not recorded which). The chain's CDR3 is CASSLRRSYEQYF. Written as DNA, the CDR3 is TGTGCCAGCAGCCTGAGAAGGTCTTACGAGCAGTACTTC.